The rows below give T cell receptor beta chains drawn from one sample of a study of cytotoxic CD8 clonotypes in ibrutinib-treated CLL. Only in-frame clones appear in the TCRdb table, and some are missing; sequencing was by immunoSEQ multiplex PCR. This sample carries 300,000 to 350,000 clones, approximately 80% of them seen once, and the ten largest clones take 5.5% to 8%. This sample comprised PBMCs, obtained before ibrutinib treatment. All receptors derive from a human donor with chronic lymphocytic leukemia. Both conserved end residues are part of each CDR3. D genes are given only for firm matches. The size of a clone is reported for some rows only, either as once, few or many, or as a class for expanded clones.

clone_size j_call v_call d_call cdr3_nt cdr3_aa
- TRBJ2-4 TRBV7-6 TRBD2 TGTGCCAGCAGCTGGGGAGGCGGGAGGACCATAGCCAAAAACATTCAGTACTTC CASSWGGGRTIAKNIQYF
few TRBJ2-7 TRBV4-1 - TGCGCCAGCAACCAAAGGTATGGGGACGAGCAGTACTTC CASNQRYGDEQYF
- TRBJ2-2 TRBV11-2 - TGTGCCAGCAGCTTTCGGGGCGCGGGAAACGGGGAGCTGTTTTTT CASSFRGAGNGELFF
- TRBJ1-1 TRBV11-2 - TGTGCCAGCAGCTTCGAGGAGATAGAAGCTTTCTTT CASSFEEIEAFF
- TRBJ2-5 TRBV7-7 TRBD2 TGTGCCAGCAGCCCGAGAGCGGGAGTGGGTGAGACCCAGTACTTC CASSPRAGVGETQYF
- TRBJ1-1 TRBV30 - TGTGCCTGGAGTGTACTCGGGGGCACGGGCACTGAAGCTTTCTTT CAWSVLGGTGTEAFF
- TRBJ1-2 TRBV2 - TGTGCCAGCAGTGAAGAGCGGACGGCTACTAACTATGGCTACACCTTC CASSEERTATNYGYTF
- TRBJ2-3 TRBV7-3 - TGTGCCAGCAGCGTGAAGAGCACAGATACGCAGTATTTT CASSVKSTDTQYF
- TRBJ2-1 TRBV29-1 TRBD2 TGCAGCGGGGGACTAACGAATGAGCAGTTCTTC CSGGLTNEQFF
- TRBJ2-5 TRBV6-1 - TGTGCCAGCAGTCGGGGGACAGCTTACCAAGAGACCCAGTACTTC CASSRGTAYQETQYF
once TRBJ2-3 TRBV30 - TGTGCCTGGAGTCGAGGGCGGCTGGATACGCAGTATTTT CAWSRGRLDTQYF
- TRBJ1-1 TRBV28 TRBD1 TGTGCCAGCAGTCCGACAGGGGTCGGATGGGTGGCTTTCTTT CASSPTGVGWVAFF
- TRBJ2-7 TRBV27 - TGTGCCAGCAGTGTTAGATACAGCGACGAGCAGTACTTC CASSVRYSDEQYF
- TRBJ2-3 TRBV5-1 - TGCGCCAGCAGCTTGGAGGTGTCAAGCACAGATACGCAGTATTTT CASSLEVSSTDTQYF
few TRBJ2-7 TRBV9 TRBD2 TGTGCCAGCAGCGTAGGGCCTAGCGGGAGCTACGAGCAGTACTTC CASSVGPSGSYEQYF
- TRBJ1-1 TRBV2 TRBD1 TGTGCCAGCACGGGACAGAGGAACACTGAAGCTTTCTTT CASTGQRNTEAFF
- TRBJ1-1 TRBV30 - TGTGCCTGGAGTGTAGGTCAGGGTAGCCCTAGGGCTTTCTTT CAWSVGQGSPRAFF
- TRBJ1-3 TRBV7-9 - TGTGCCAGCAGCCGGTTGGGGGATGGAAACACCATATATTTT CASSRLGDGNTIYF
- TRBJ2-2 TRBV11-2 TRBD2 TGTGCCAGCAGCTTGGGACTAGCGGGGGCCGGGGAGCTGTTTTTT CASSLGLAGAGELFF
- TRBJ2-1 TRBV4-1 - TGCGCCAGCAGCCACCCTATTACCTCGAGCTCCTACAATGAGCAGTTCTTC CASSHPITSSSYNEQFF
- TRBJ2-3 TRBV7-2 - TGTGCCAGCAGCCCCGTACAGGATACGCAGTATTTT CASSPVQDTQYF
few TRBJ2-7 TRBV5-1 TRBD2 TGCGCCAGCAGCCTGACTAGCGGCTCCTACGAGCAGTACTTC CASSLTSGSYEQYF
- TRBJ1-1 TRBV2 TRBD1 TGTGCCAGCAGTGACAGGGGGTTCGGGGAAGCTTTCTTT CASSDRGFGEAFF
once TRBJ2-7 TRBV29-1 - TGCAGCGTTGAGACCAGCGGAGCCTACGAGCAGTACTTC CSVETSGAYEQYF
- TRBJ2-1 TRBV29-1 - TGCAGCGTTGAAGATGGGGGGGCAAATGAGCAGTTCTTC CSVEDGGANEQFF
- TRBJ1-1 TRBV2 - TGTGCCAGCAGTGAAGCTCGGAGGGGATGGCCTGAAGCTTTCTTT CASSEARRGWPEAFF
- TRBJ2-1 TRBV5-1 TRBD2 TGCGCCAGCAGCTTCACTAGCGGAAATCGCTACAATGAGCAGTTCTTC CASSFTSGNRYNEQFF
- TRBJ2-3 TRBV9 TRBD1 TGTGCCAGCAGTATCACACTCCAGGGGGCGGATACGCAGTATTTT CASSITLQGADTQYF
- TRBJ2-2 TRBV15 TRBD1 TGTGCCACCAGCCGACGACAGGGGGCGTACACCGGGGAGCTGTTTTTT CATSRRQGAYTGELFF
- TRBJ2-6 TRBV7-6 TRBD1 TGTGCCAGCAGCGTCGGGACAGGCCACTCTGGGGCCAACGTCCTGACTTTC CASSVGTGHSGANVLTF
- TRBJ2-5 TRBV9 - TGTGCCAGCAGCGTCAGGGGCCAAGAGACCCAGTACTTC CASSVRGQETQYF
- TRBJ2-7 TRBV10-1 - TGCGCCAGCAGTGAGTCGGTGGGGCAGGGATCCTACGAGCAGTACTTC CASSESVGQGSYEQYF
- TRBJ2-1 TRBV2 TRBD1 TGTGCCAGCAGTGGATGGGACAGGGCGGACAATGAGCAGTTCTTC CASSGWDRADNEQFF
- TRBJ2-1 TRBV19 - TGTGCCAGTAGGGCCAGGGTATACAATGAGCAGTTCTTC CASRARVYNEQFF
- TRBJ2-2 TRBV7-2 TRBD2 TGTGCCAGCACCCTATGGCTAGCGGAGACCGGGGAGCTGTTTTTT CASTLWLAETGELFF
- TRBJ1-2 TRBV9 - TGTGCCAGCAGCGCCGGTTGGGGAGAAGACTATGGCTACACCTTC CASSAGWGEDYGYTF
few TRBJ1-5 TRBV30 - TGTGCCTACTCAGGCGGACGGCCTAATCAGCCCCAGCATTTT CAYSGGRPNQPQHF
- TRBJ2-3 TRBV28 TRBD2 TGTGCCACCGCAGCGGGAGTCTTAGGCACAGATACGCAGTATTTT CATAAGVLGTDTQYF
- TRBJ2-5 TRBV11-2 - TGTGCCAGCAGCCCCGCCCTTTTGGGGATTGGGGAGACCCAGTACTTC CASSPALLGIGETQYF
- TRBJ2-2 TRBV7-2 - TGTGCCAGCAGCTTAGATGGTCAGGGGCCCAACACCGGGGAGCTGTTTTTT CASSLDGQGPNTGELFF
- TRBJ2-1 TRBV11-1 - TGTGCCAGCAGCCCCGACGTAGATACATCCTACAATGAGCAGTTCTTC CASSPDVDTSYNEQFF
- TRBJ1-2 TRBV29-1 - TGCAGCACTGAGGCGGACAAAAACTATGGCTACACCTTC CSTEADKNYGYTF
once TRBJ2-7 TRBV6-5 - TGTGCCAGCAGCACTACCCTCTACGAGCAGTACTTC CASSTTLYEQYF
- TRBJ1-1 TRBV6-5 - TGTGCCAGCACCCCTTGGGACGGCACTGAAGCTTTCTTT CASTPWDGTEAFF
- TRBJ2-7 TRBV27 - TGTGCCAGCAGCTCCCTGTCGGCTAGCTCCTACGAGCAGTACTTC CASSSLSASSYEQYF
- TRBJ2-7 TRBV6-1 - TGTGCCAGCAATCGAAGAGGGATCGCCTACGAGCAGTACTTC CASNRRGIAYEQYF
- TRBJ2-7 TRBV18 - TGTGCCAGCTCACCCTCTACCGCCTCCTACGAGCAGTACTTC CASSPSTASYEQYF
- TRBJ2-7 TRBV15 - TGTGCCACCAGCAGAGATCCGGGGAGCTCCTACGAGCAGTACTTC CATSRDPGSSYEQYF
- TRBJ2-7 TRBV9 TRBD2 TGTGCCAGCAGCGCGGGACTAGCGGGCTCCTACGAGCAGTACTTC CASSAGLAGSYEQYF
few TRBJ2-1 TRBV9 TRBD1 TGTGCCAGCAGCGGGACAGGGTCGAACAATGAGCAGTTCTTC CASSGTGSNNEQFF
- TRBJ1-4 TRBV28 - TGTGCCAGCAGTTCCGGTCAAGGTGAAAAACTGTTTTTT CASSSGQGEKLFF
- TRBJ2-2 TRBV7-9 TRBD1 TGTGCCAGCAGCCAAAGCCCTGGTGGGACAGGGGGGAACACCGGGGAGCTGTTTTTT CASSQSPGGTGGNTGELFF
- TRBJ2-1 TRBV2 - TGTGCCAGCACTGCCCTCACTAGTCTGTTGGGTGAGCAGTTCTTC CASTALTSLLGEQFF
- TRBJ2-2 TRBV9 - TGTGCCAGCAGCGTTGCGGGAACCCGGGAGCTGTTTTTT CASSVAGTRELFF
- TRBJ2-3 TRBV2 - TGTGCCAGCAGTACTCTAGCGACAGATACGCAGTATTTT CASSTLATDTQYF
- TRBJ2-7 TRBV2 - TGTGCCACCTATACAGATGCCCACTACGAGCAGTACTTC CATYTDAHYEQYF
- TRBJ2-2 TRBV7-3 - TGTGCCTCCGCGGGTCCGGGCACCGGGGAGCTGTTTTTT CASAGPGTGELFF
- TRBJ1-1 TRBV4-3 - TGCGCCAGCAGCCTAACGGGACGGGAAATGAACACTGAAGCTTTCTTT CASSLTGREMNTEAFF
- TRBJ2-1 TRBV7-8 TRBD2 TGTGCCAGCAGCGTACTAGCGGGACCCTACAATGAGCAGTTCTTC CASSVLAGPYNEQFF